These 19 T cell receptor beta chains were sequenced from one sample in a study of T cell repertoires in cytomegalovirus infection. These receptors' antigens are unknown. TCRdb processed the reads anew with MiXCR; each CDR3 protein has one entry. This sample has some 920,000 distinct CDR3 sequences; approximately 30% occur once, and the top ten carry about an eighth. The sample was cultured CD8+ T cells from PBMCs, taken from culture after CMV antigen stimulation. The receptor set was obtained from a human donor in good health (CMV status not recorded). Some clones in this sample may be carry-over from other donors' samples.

This clonotype was found a few times. This sequence joins TRBV19 and TRBJ2-5; 9 bases agree with TRBD1. This CDR3 contains 16 residues. The germline gives CDR1 LNHDA, CDR2 SQIVND (reference sequence). The V segment lost 4 bases and the J segment 3 bases; nucleotides outside the gene matches: 9. Written as DNA, the CDR3 is TGTGCCAGTAGTACCGACTCCAGGACAGGGGAAGAGACCCAGTACTTC. Amino acid sequence: CASSTDSRTGEETQYF.

This clonotype was detected only a few times. The V and J genes are TRBV4-1 and TRBJ2-1; 9 nucleotides line up with TRBD1. The CDR3 loop spans 14 amino acids. The junction had 7 bases not matched to a gene; V was cut back by 7 bases and J by 6 bases. Germline CDR1 is MGHRA and CDR2 is YSYEKL. CDR3 protein: CASTGQGSPNEQFF. DNA of the CDR3: TGCGCCAGCACCGGACAGGGGTCCCCCAATGAGCAGTTCTTC.

This rearrangement joins TRBV5-1 to TRBJ2-7; 10 nucleotides align to TRBD1. Germline trimming cut 4 bases from V and 2 bases from J; bases unmatched to any gene: 6. Per the germline V gene, CDR1 is SGHRS and CDR2 is YFSETQ. The CDR3 loop spans 15 amino acids. The CDR3 nucleotides read TGCGCCAGCAGCACGGCCGGGACAGGGGCCTACGAGCAGTACTTC. Translation gives CASSTAGTGAYEQYF.

The V call is TRBV4-1, the J call TRBJ1-2; unclear D gene. The germline V and J ends were trimmed by 1 base and 8 bases, with 17 bases remaining between them. Per germline, CDR1 MGHRA and CDR2 YSYEKL. There are 15 residues in the CDR3. The CDR3 protein is CASSQAGGLGGGYTF. The CDR3, as DNA: TGCGCCAGCAGCCAAGCGGGAGGGCTCGGTGGCGGCTACACCTTC.

Only one count was recorded for this clonotype. V is TRBV20-1 and J is TRBJ1-1; TRBD1 might be the D (6 bases). V shed 5 bases and J shed 1 base, with 14 bases lying between them. CDR1 is DFQATT, CDR2 SNEGSKA, per germline (reference sequence). CDR3 length: 14 residues. CDR3 region: CSAPPGAGNTEAFF. The CDR3 DNA sequence: TGCAGTGCTCCCCCGGGGGCGGGGAACACTGAAGCTTTCTTT.

The table lists this clonotype with many counts. The rearrangement uses TRBV7-9 and TRBJ1-2; the match to TRBD1 covers 7 bases. Per the germline V gene, CDR1 is SEHNR and CDR2 is FQNEAQ (reference sequence). The CDR3 sequence is 16 residues long. With V trimmed by 5 bases and J by 4 bases, 13 bases remained unmatched. CDR3 sequence reads: CASSPSGQAWGYGYTF. The CDR3 region has the DNA TGTGCCAGCAGCCCTAGTGGACAGGCTTGGGGCTATGGCTACACCTTC.

For this clonotype: Being one base from a much bigger clone, this may be a read error. The J gene is TRBJ1-1, the V gene TRBV7-2; TRBD1 might be the D (5 bases). This CDR3 comprises 14 residues. Germline V gives CDR1 SGHTA, CDR2 FQGNSA. V was shortened by 5 bases and J by 7 bases, with 17 bases between the two germline ends. CDR3 in amino acids: CASSRSGADDEAFF. The CDR3 DNA reads TGTGCCAGCAGCCGCTCTGGGGCGGATGATGAAGCTTTCTTT.

This chain links TRBV23-1 with TRBJ1-1, with 7 bases fitting TRBD1. TRBV23-1 is sorted into the ORF group, with uncertain function. There are 16 residues in the CDR3. V lost 2 bases and J lost 1; bases outside the gene matches: 7. The CDR3 loop reads CASSQTPGQTNTEAFF. DNA of the CDR3: TGCGCCAGCAGTCAAACTCCGGGACAGACGAACACTGAAGCTTTCTTT.

V gene TRBV19 combines with J gene TRBJ2-1, with TRBD2 identical over 7 bases. The CDR3 has 13 amino acids. V lost 10 bases to trimming and J lost 8 bases; unmatched junction nucleotides: 11. Germline V gene sequence: CDR1 LNHDA, CDR2 SQIVND (reference sequence). The CDR3 DNA follows: TGTGCCATCGAGACTAGCCTAGAGGATGAGCAGTTCTTC. Protein: CAIETSLEDEQFF.

The chain links TRBV6-2 or TRBV6-3 to TRBJ2-7; TRBD1 aligns across 12 bases. The CDR3 covers 15 residues. Losses at the gene ends were 7 bases for V and 3 bases for J; bases not matched to a gene: 7. Germline CDR1 is MNHEY and CDR2 is SVGEGT. CDR3 sequence (DNA): TGTGCCAGCAACACCGGGACAGGGGGCTACTACGAGCAGTACGTC. Translating gives CASNTGTGGYYEQYV.

Concerning this clonotype: Being one base from a much bigger clone, this may be a read error. The rearrangement joins TRBV7-6 to TRBJ1-3, with D perhaps matching TRBD1 (5 bases). CDR3 length equals 18 residues. Trimming cost V 7 bases and J 3 bases, with 25 bases left between them. CDR1 is SGHVS and CDR2 is FNYEAQ in the germline V gene. The CDR3 is CASNPLRGALEGGNTIYF. The DNA of the CDR3 is TGTGCCAGCAACCCCTTACGTGGGGCCCTCGAGGGTGGAAACACCATATATTTT.

V is TRBV5-4 and J is TRBJ1-2, with 10 positions matching TRBD1. J was trimmed by 4 bases and V by 0 bases; bases with no gene match: 6. The CDR3 contains 16 residues. The germline gives CDR1 SGHNT, CDR2 YYREEE (reference sequence). CDR3 DNA: TGTGCCAGCAGCTTGGAGCGGGACAGGGGCGGCTATGGCTACACCTTC. The encoded protein is CASSLERDRGGYGYTF.

The count of this clonotype is one. This rearrangement joins TRBV29-1 to TRBJ2-5, with 8 bases aligning to TRBD1. The CDR3 loop spans 15 amino acids. With 2 bases clipped from V and 6 bases from J, the junction kept 11 bases outside the gene matches. Germline V gives CDR1 SQVTM, CDR2 ANQGSEA. The CDR3 is CSVEKLDRGKKTQYF. CDR3 DNA sequence: TGCAGCGTTGAAAAATTAGACAGGGGCAAAAAGACCCAGTACTTC.

V gene TRBV6-6 combines with J gene TRBJ1-2; TRBD1 matches at 9 bases. The V gene end was trimmed by 8 bases and the J gene end by 4 bases; junction bases not matched to a gene: 8. The CDR3 has 14 amino acids. The V gene's germline CDR1 is MNHNY and CDR2 SVGAGI (reference sequence). Here the CDR3 reads CASGPTGGSYGYTF. In nucleotides, the CDR3 is TGTGCCAGCGGGCCGACAGGGGGTAGCTATGGCTACACCTTC.

This clonotype was seen more than once but under ten times. The V gene is TRBV7-9, the J gene TRBJ1-5, with TRBD1 identical over 7 bases. Germline V CDR1 and CDR2: SEHNR, FQNEAQ (reference sequence). V lost 3 bases, J lost 4 bases, and 3 bases stayed unmatched. CDR3 size: 14 residues. This CDR3 reads CASSLTGRNQPQHF. CDR3 DNA: TGTGCCAGCAGCTTGACAGGGAGAAATCAGCCCCAGCATTTT.

The chain couples TRBV7-2 to TRBJ1-4; D is ambiguous. Trimming took 4 bases from V and 2 from J, leaving 14 bases between them. The CDR3 runs to 16 residues. The germline V gene has CDR1 SGHTA and CDR2 FQGNSA. DNA of the CDR3: TGTGCCAGCAGCTATCACAACCGCGGCACTAATGAAAAACTGTTTTTT. As protein: CASSYHNRGTNEKLFF.

This clonotype was seen just once. V gene TRBV11-2 combines with J gene TRBJ2-5, with D perhaps matching TRBD1 or TRBD2 (6 bases each). From germline, CDR1 is SGHAT and CDR2 FQNNGV. The CDR3 is 15 residues long. Trimming took off 11 bases at V and 7 bases at J, with 26 bases between the two ends. CDR3 sequence (DNA): TGTGCCTGGGGGGCTAGCTTAGGGTCGGTGGGGACCCAGTACTTC. Translation gives CAWGASLGSVGTQYF.

The chain uses TRBV5-5 and TRBJ2-1, with 12 positions matching TRBD2. The CDR3 consists of 17 residues. V gave up 0 bases and J gave up 6 bases; unmatched junction bases: 7. Germline lookup yields CDR1 SGHKS and CDR2 YYEKEE (reference sequence). The CDR3 protein is CASSLARLAGDLNEQFF. CDR3 coding DNA: TGTGCCAGCAGCTTGGCCCGACTAGCGGGGGACCTCAATGAGCAGTTCTTC.

This clonotype was seen repeatedly, ten times or more. The chain has TRBV7-6 and TRBJ1-3, with D possibly being TRBD1 (6 bases). Germline lookup yields CDR1 SGHVS and CDR2 FNYEAQ. The CDR3 loop spans 17 amino acids. The V and J ends lost 1 base and 0 bases respectively, with 13 bases between them. The CDR3 protein is CASSLDWGPSSGNTIYF. The CDR3 nucleotides read TGTGCCAGCAGCTTAGATTGGGGGCCGAGCTCTGGAAACACCATATATTTT.